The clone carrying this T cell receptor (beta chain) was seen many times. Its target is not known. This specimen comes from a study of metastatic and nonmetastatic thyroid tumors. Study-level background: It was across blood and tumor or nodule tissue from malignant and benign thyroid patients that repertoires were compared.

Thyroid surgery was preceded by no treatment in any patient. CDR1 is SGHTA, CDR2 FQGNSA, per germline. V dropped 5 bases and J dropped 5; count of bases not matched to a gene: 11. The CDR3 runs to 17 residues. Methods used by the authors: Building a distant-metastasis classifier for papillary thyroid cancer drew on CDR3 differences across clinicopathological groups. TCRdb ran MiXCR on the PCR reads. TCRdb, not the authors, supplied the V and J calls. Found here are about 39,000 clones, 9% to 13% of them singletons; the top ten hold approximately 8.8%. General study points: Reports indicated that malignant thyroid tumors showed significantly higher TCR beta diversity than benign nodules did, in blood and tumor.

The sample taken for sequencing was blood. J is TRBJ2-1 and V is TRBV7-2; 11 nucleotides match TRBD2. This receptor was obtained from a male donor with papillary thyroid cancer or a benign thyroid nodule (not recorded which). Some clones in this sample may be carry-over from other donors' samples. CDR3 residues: CASSPRLLAGVHNEQFF. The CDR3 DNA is TGTGCCAGCAGCCCCCGTCTACTAGCGGGAGTTCACAATGAGCAGTTCTTC.